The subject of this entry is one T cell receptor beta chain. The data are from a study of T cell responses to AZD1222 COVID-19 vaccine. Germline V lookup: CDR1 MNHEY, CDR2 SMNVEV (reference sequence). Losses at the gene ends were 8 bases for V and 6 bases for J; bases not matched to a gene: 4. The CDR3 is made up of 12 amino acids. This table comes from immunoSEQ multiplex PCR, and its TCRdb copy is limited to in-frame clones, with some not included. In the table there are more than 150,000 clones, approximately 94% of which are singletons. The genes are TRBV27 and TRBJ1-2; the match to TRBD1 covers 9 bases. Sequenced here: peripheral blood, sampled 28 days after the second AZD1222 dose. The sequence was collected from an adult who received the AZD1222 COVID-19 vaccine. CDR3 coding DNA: TGTGCCAGCCGACAGGGGGAGGATGGCTACACCTTC. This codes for CASRQGEDGYTF.